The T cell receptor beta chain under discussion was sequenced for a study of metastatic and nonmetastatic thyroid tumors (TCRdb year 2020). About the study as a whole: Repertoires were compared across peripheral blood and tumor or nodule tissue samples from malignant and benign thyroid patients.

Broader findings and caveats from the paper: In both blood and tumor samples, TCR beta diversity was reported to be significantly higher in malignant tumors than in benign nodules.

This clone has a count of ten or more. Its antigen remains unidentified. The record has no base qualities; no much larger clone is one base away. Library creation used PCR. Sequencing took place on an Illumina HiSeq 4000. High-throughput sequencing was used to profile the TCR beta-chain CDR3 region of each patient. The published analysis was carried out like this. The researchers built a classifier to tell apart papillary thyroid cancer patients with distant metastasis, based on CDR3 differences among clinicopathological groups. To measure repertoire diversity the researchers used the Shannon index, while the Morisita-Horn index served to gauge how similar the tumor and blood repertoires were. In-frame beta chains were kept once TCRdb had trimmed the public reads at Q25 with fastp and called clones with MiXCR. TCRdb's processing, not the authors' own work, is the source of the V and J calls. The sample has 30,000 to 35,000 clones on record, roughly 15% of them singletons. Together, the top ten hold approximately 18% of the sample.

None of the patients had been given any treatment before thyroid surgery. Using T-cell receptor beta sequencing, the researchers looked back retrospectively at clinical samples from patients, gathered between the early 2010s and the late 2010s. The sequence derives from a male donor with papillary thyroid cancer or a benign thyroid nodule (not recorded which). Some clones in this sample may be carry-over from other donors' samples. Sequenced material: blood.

The nucleotide sequence is given as TGTGCCAGCAGCTTAGGCGTCATAAATGAGCAGTTCTTC. This encodes CASSLGVINEQFF. The rearranged chain carries TRBV7-2 and TRBJ2-1; the D segment cannot be called with confidence. V is reduced by 1 base and J by 7 bases, leaving a spacing of 8 bases between them. The cysteine opens and the phenylalanine closes a CDR3 of 13 amino acids. Only the CDR3 DNA stays, 39 bases, in frame from base 1. The germline V gene sets CDR1 to SGHTA and CDR2 to FQGNSA.